Below are 26 T cell receptor beta chains sequenced from a single sample in a study of blood T cell repertoires in COVID-19. Produced via immunoSEQ multiplex PCR; TCRdb's table is partial and in-frame only. There are tens of thousands of clones in the sample; 65% to 85% occur only once, and approximately 4% lies in the top ten. Sequencing was done on a sample of PBMCs or T cells enriched from blood (not recorded which). The receptors were gathered from a woman between 40 and 55 years old with acute COVID-19.

Here the CDR3 reads CASSSGRLGGSPLHF. For the CDR3, the DNA is TGTGCCAGCAGTTCAGGACGCCTGGGAGGGTCACCCCTCCACTTT. This chain connects TRBV28 to TRBJ1-6; D is unclear. With 4 bases removed from V and 10 bases from J, the gap between germline ends came to 17 bases. The CDR3 extends over 15 amino acids. Germline CDR1 MDHEN, CDR2 SYDVKM.

The chain employs TRBV20-1 and TRBJ1-1; TRBD1 might be the D (6 bases). CDR1 is DFQATT, CDR2 SNEGSKA, per germline (reference sequence). The CDR3 is made up of 11 amino acids. V shed 6 bases and J shed 10 bases, with 15 bases lying between them. In nucleotides, the CDR3 is TGCAGTGCCCGGGACACCGTCCGAGCTTTCTTT. Protein: CSARDTVRAFF.

The V call is TRBV18, the J call TRBJ2-5; the match to TRBD2 covers 8 bases. Trimming removed 6 bases from V and 5 bases from J; junction bases left unmatched: 8. Per germline, CDR1 KGHSH and CDR2 LQKENI. The length of the CDR3 is 14 residues. In DNA, the CDR3 is TGTGCCAGCTCGTCACTAGCGGTAGAGGAGACCCAGTACTTC. Translated: CASSSLAVEETQYF.

This chain joins TRBV6-5 and TRBJ1-1, with 9 bases lining up with TRBD1. Trimming at V came to 8 bases and at J to 5 bases, leaving 3 bases not matched to a gene. The germline V gene has CDR1 MNHEY and CDR2 SVGAGI. The CDR3 has 12 residues. Here the CDR3 reads CASADRGTEAFF. CDR3 nucleotide sequence: TGTGCCAGCGCGGACAGGGGAACTGAAGCTTTCTTT.

This chain links TRBV19 with TRBJ1-4; D gene uncertain. CDR3 length: 16 residues. CDR1 and CDR2 from the germline V gene are LNHDA and SQIVND (reference sequence). V gave up 4 bases and J gave up 5 bases, with 17 bases separating them. In DNA, the CDR3 is TGTGCCAGTAGTACCCGTCCGCCTCGGGAGAATGAAAAACTGTTTTTT. It codes for CASSTRPPRENEKLFF.

The V gene is TRBV6-6, the J gene TRBJ2-5, with D perhaps TRBD1 (5 bases). Germline V lookup: CDR1 MNHNY, CDR2 SVGAGI (reference sequence). V gave up 4 bases and J gave up 5 bases, with 17 bases separating them. The CDR3 has 15 residues. CDR3: CASSWISGPWETQYF. The CDR3, as DNA: TGTGCCAGCAGTTGGATTTCAGGGCCTTGGGAGACCCAGTACTTC.

The rearrangement joins TRBV10-1 to TRBJ2-3; 9 bases are shared with TRBD2. J gave up 2 bases and V 3 bases, and 6 bases lay outside the gene matches. Germline V gene lookup returns CDR1 WNHNN and CDR2 SYGVQD (reference sequence). The CDR3 covers 16 residues. The CDR3 spells CASSDTLAGTTDTQYF. The DNA of the CDR3 is TGCGCCAGCAGTGATACACTAGCGGGTACCACAGATACGCAGTATTTT.

The chain joins TRBV29-1 to TRBJ1-3; D is unresolved. V was pared by 7 bases and J by 3 bases, with 7 bases between. In germline, CDR1 is SQVTM, CDR2 ANQGSEA. CDR3 length equals 11 residues. CDR3 nucleotide sequence: TGCAGCGCTACAATTGGAAACACCATATATTTT. Residues: CSATIGNTIYF. Supplemented by reference TRBV29-1 and TRBJ1-3, the full variable domain reads SAVISQKPSRDICQRGTSLTIQCQVDSQVTMMFWYRQQPGQSLTLIATANQGSEATYESGFVIDKFPISRPNLTFSTLTVSNMSPEDSSIYLCSATIGNTIYFGEGSWLTVV.

The chain links TRBV4-1 to TRBJ2-3; 9 bases are a match to TRBD2. CDR1 and CDR2 from the germline V gene are MGHRA and YSYEKL. CDR3 length: 15 amino acids. Trimming cost V 1 base and J 3 bases; bases outside gene matches: 2. CDR3 bases: TGCGCCAGCAGCCAAGGACTAGCGGTTACAGATACGCAGTATTTT. It encodes CASSQGLAVTDTQYF.

V gene TRBV4-1 combines with J gene TRBJ2-2; 7 bases map to TRBD1. This CDR3 spans 16 amino acids. The junction had 3 bases not matched to a gene; V was cut back by 0 bases and J by 2 bases. CDR1 and CDR2 (germline): MGHRA, YSYEKL. The CDR3 protein is CASSQEDRLNTGELFF. The CDR3 DNA sequence: TGCGCCAGCAGCCAAGAGGACAGGCTTAACACCGGGGAGCTGTTTTTT.

This chain joins TRBV4-2 and TRBJ2-2, with a weak D call TRBD2 (6 bases). The CDR3 contains 18 residues. Germline V CDR1 and CDR2: LGHNA, YNFKEQ. Trimming took 2 bases from V and 7 from J, leaving 23 bases between them. Written as DNA, the CDR3 is TGTGCCAGCAGCCAAAGGGGTCCGCGGGAACTCGGCAGCGGGGAGCTGTTTTTT. This codes for CASSQRGPRELGSGELFF.

This clone was seen just once. The junction departs from the called germline gene at one end, perhaps through a read error. The chain joins TRBV5-8 to TRBJ2-4; 8 bases agree with TRBD1. There are 14 residues in the CDR3. Germline CDR1 and CDR2: SGHTS and YDEGEE. CDR3 sequence (DNA): TGTGCCAGCAGTTTGGGGACAGGCCGAAACATTCAGTACTTC. This encodes CASSLGTGRNIQYF.

This chain uses TRBV7-7 with TRBJ2-3; TRBD1 matches 7 bases. CDR1 is SSHAT, CDR2 FNYEAQ, per germline (reference sequence). CDR3 length: 16 residues. Germline trimming cut 9 bases from V and 0 bases from J; bases unmatched to any gene: 12. The CDR3 nucleotides read TGTGCCAGAAGAAAGGAAGACAGGGAAAGCACAGATACGCAGTATTTT. Its protein product is CARRKEDRESTDTQYF.

This clone was picked up a small number of times. The chain uses TRBV11-2 and TRBJ1-1, with 7 bases matching TRBD1. V lost 5 bases to trimming and J lost 1 base; unmatched junction nucleotides: 10. The germline CDR1 and CDR2 sequences are SGHAT and FQNNGV. The CDR3 length is 16 residues. CDR3 region: CASSLNRQGPNTEAFF. The CDR3 DNA reads as TGTGCCAGCAGCCTCAACAGACAGGGACCGAACACTGAAGCTTTCTTT.

V gene TRBV11-2 combines with J gene TRBJ1-1, with a tentative D call TRBD1 (6 bases). This CDR3 has 14 residues. Germline CDR1 reads SGHAT; CDR2 reads FQNNGV. The V end was cut by 5 bases, the J end by 4 bases, with 14 bases between. CDR3 coding DNA: TGTGCCAGCAGCCCCAGGACGACAGGCACTGAAGCTTTCTTT. Protein product: CASSPRTTGTEAFF.

This clone has a single count. The J gene is TRBJ2-1, the V gene TRBV10-3, with 12 bases fitting TRBD2. The CDR3 contains 13 residues. Losses at the gene ends were 7 bases for V and 6 bases for J; bases not matched to a gene: 1. Germline loops: CDR1 ENHRY, CDR2 SYGVKD. For the CDR3, the DNA is TGTGCCATCACTAGCGGGGGGGCCAATGAGCAGTTCTTC. The encoded protein is CAITSGGANEQFF.

The chain is built from TRBV2 and TRBJ2-1; TRBD1 matches at 8 bases. Trimming took 1 base from V and 8 from J; bases not matched to a gene: 4. Germline CDR1 is SNHLY and CDR2 is FYNNEI. This CDR3 has 14 residues. CDR3 protein: CASSEGQGAHEQFF. The CDR3 bases are TGTGCCAGCAGTGAAGGTCAGGGGGCCCATGAGCAGTTCTTC.

The chain combines TRBV5-4 with TRBJ1-1; a weak D match, TRBD1 (6 bases). Looked up from germline, CDR1 is SGHNT and CDR2 is YYREEE (reference sequence). The CDR3 runs to 14 residues. The V end was cut by 4 bases, the J end by 6 bases, with 16 bases between. Here the CDR3 DNA reads TGTGCCAGCAGCCGCGGACAGCTTATGCCTGAAGCTTTCTTT. Protein product: CASSRGQLMPEAFF.

The chain joins TRBV19 to TRBJ2-4; D possibly corresponds to TRBD1 (5 bases). CDR1 LNHDA and CDR2 SQIVND come from the germline V gene (reference sequence). Deletions cut 4 bases from V and 1 base from J, with 14 bases between. This CDR3 comprises 16 residues. CDR3 protein: CASSNLGVGAKNIQYF. The CDR3 nucleotides are TGTGCCAGTAGTAACTTAGGGGTCGGCGCCAAAAACATTCAGTACTTC.

This clone was observed a handful of times. The J gene is TRBJ1-1, the V gene TRBV12-3 or TRBV12-4, with a tentative D call TRBD1 (5 bases). The CDR3 length is 12 residues. The V end was cut by 11 bases, the J end by 4 bases, with 14 bases between. The CDR3 DNA is TGTGCCGGGAAAGGCGGGGGCACTGAAGCTTTCTTT. This gives the protein CAGKGGGTEAFF.

The chain carries TRBV5-1 and TRBJ2-7; TRBD1 matches 7 bases. Trimming at V came to 2 bases and at J to 0 bases, leaving 8 bases not matched to a gene. This CDR3 contains 16 residues. CDR1 SGHRS and CDR2 YFSETQ come from the germline V gene. The CDR3 here is CASSFGLTGPSYEQYF. As DNA, the CDR3 is TGCGCCAGCAGCTTTGGCCTGACAGGGCCCTCCTACGAGCAGTACTTC.

The table lists this clone with a few counts. V gene TRBV5-6 combines with J gene TRBJ1-5; TRBD1 aligns across 8 bases. Germline trimming cut 1 base from V and 2 bases from J; bases unmatched to any gene: 11. Per the germline V gene, CDR1 is SGHDT and CDR2 is YYEEEE. This CDR3 has 18 residues. This CDR3 reads CASSLQVSGGAGNQPQHF. Here the CDR3 DNA reads TGTGCCAGCAGCTTGCAAGTGTCAGGGGGCGCGGGCAATCAGCCCCAGCATTTT.

V is TRBV7-2 and J is TRBJ2-5, with D possibly matching TRBD2 (5 bases). V lost 0 bases and J 1 base, leaving 9 bases between the germline ends. Germline V gene lookup returns CDR1 SGHTA and CDR2 FQGNSA. The CDR3 length is 15 residues. The CDR3 loop is CASSLAGSSQETQYF. The CDR3 bases are TGTGCCAGCAGCTTAGCGGGGAGTTCCCAAGAGACCCAGTACTTC.

V usage is TRBV5-6 and J usage is TRBJ2-7; 8 bases are shared with TRBD1. The CDR3 runs to 14 residues. V gave up 2 bases and J gave up 5 bases; unmatched junction bases: 6. The germline CDR1 and CDR2 sequences are SGHDT and YYEEEE. CDR3 protein: CASSFIGQGHEQYV. The CDR3 DNA is TGTGCCAGCAGCTTCATAGGACAGGGTCACGAGCAGTACGTC.

The chain joins TRBV12-3 or TRBV12-4 to TRBJ1-2; TRBD1 might be the D (5 bases). CDR3 length: 12 amino acids. Trimming removed 6 bases from V and 8 bases from J, with 13 bases in between. CDR3 in DNA: TGTGCCAGCAGCGTAGGGAGGGGAGGCTACACCTTC. This gives the protein CASSVGRGGYTF.

V is TRBV6-1 and J is TRBJ1-5; maybe TRBD1 (6 bases). Deletions cut 2 bases from V and 2 bases from J, with 7 bases between. This CDR3 region has 14 residues. Germline CDR1 reads MNHNS; CDR2 reads SASEGT. CDR3: CASSEQGRNQPQHF. The DNA for the CDR3 is TGTGCCAGCAGTGAACAGGGGCGCAATCAGCCCCAGCATTTT.